This T cell receptor (beta chain) originates from a study of PD-1 blockade in classical Hodgkin lymphoma. Measured with immunoSEQ multiplex PCR; TCRdb has only the in-frame clones, and not every one. The table has more than 15,000 clones, 70% to 90% seen once. Findings and caveats of the study: Baseline diversity was lower in partial responders and progressors than complete responders. Relapsed/refractory patients reportedly had the lowest baseline TCR diversity, below newly diagnosed patients, who were below healthy donors.

Each patient relapsed following autologous stem cell transplantation, and prior brentuximab vedotin exposure differed. The J segment lost 0 bases and the V segment lost 3 bases, leaving 10 bases of the junction unmatched. The germline gives CDR1 SGHRS, CDR2 YFSETQ. The CDR3 length is 17 residues. As regards this clone: Its target is unknown.

The TCR originated in a human donor with classical Hodgkin lymphoma. Sequencing was performed on peripheral blood mononuclear cells (PBMCs), taken before the second cycle of nivolumab. The chain couples TRBV5-1 to TRBJ1-2; 8 bases agree with TRBD1. CDR3 sequence (DNA): TGCGCCAGCAGCTGGTCCCGGGACAGGAGCACTAACTATGGCTACACCTTC. Amino acids: CASSWSRDRSTNYGYTF.